The present TCR beta chain was sequenced within a study of T-cell reconstitution after alpha-beta-depleted transplantation in children. The study's findings and limits: At one year after transplant, newly produced T cells mostly accounted for T-cell counts and diversity.

This clonotype came up many times. The antigen is not known. Unique molecular identifiers were used to barcode this TCRbeta library. One entry per CDR3 protein, called by TCRdb with MiXCR from the PCR reads. The data contain 200,000 to 250,000 distinct CDR3 sequences, about a tenth of them singletons. Germline lookup yields CDR1 ENHRY and CDR2 SYGVKD. J lost 4 bases, V lost 6 bases, and 6 bases had no gene match. The CDR3 totals 14 residues. Source: PBMCs, taken before TCRalphabeta/CD19-depleted stem cell transplant. The TCR originated in a child in the first two years of life with acute myeloid leukemia, due to receive a stem cell transplant. The chain uses TRBV10-3 and TRBJ2-3; 8 bases map to TRBD2. The CDR3 here is CAISRGGKSDTQYF. The CDR3 nucleotides are TGTGCCATCAGCCGGGGGGGCAAGTCAGATACGCAGTATTTT.